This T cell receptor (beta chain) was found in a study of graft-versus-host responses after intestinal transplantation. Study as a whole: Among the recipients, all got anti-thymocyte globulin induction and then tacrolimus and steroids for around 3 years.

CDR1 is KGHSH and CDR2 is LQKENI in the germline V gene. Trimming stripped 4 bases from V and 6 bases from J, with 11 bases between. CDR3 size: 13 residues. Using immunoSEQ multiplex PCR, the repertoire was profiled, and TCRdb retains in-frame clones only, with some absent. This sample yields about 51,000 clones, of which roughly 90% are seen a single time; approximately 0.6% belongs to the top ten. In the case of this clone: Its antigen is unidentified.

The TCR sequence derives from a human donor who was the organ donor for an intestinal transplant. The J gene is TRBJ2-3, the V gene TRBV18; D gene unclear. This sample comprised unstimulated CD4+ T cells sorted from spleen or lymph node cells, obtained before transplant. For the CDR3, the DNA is TGTGCCAGCTCACTACTGCAATCCGATACGCAGTATTTT. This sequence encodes CASSLLQSDTQYF.